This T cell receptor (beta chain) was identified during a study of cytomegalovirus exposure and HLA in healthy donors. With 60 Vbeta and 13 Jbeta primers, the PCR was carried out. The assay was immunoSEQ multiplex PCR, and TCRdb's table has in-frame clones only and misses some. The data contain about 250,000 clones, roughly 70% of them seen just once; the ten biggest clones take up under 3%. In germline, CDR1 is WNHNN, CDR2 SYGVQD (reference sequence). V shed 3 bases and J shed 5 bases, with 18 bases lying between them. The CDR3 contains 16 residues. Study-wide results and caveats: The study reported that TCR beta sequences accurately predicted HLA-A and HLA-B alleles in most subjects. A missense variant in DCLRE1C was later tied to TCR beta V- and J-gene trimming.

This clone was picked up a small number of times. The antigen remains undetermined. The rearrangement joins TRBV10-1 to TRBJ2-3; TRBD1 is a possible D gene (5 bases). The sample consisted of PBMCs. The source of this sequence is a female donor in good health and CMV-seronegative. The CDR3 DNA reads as TGCGCCAGCAGTGACCCCGAAAGTGGGGCCAGAGATACGCAGTATTTT. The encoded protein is CASSDPESGARDTQYF.